The 2 T cell receptor beta chains listed next were all sequenced from one sample in a study of T cell repertoires in cytomegalovirus infection. TCRdb independently ran MiXCR on the reads; one entry per CDR3 protein. This sample has 310,000 or so distinct CDR3 sequences, with roughly a sixth found just once. Sequences were obtained from PBMCs. The receptor set was obtained from a human donor in good health (CMV status not recorded). Some clones in this sample may be carry-over from other donors' samples.

In DNA form, the CDR3 reads TGTGCCAGCAGCCCGCACACAATGAACAGGGGGACAAACGAGCAGTACTTC. Its translation: CASSPHTMNRGTNEQYF. The chain recombines TRBV4-2 with TRBJ2-7; 8 nucleotides agree with TRBD1. The CDR3 is 17 amino acids. V lost 4 bases, J lost 5 bases, and 16 bases stayed unmatched. Germline CDR1 and CDR2: LGHNA and YNFKEQ.

This clonotype was counted at least ten times. This chain connects TRBV11-2 to TRBJ2-3, with 13 bases lining up with TRBD2. The germline V gene encodes CDR1 SGHAT and CDR2 FQNNGV. J gave up 3 bases and V 1 base, and 4 bases lay outside the gene matches. The CDR3 sequence is 17 residues long. CDR3 in DNA: TGTGCCAGCAGCTTAGGCCCGGGACTAGCGGGGACAGATACGCAGTATTTT. Its protein is CASSLGPGLAGTDTQYF.